The present T cell receptor beta chain was sequenced within a study of blood T cell repertoires in COVID-19 (dated by TCRdb to 2018 to 2021). A note on the overall study: The collaborator samples originated in the United States, Italy and Spain and spanned the acute and convalescent phases of COVID-19. The material from the prospective study consisted of cDNA or gDNA derived from T cells, B-cell-depleted T cells, or PBMCs. The dataset comprised deeply sampled blood TCRbeta repertoires from subjects exposed to, actively infected with, or recovered from COVID-19. A freely available public database, intended as a resource for researchers studying the immune response to SARS-CoV-2, is where the repertoires were released. Samples were obtained from the ongoing ImmuneRACE study (first 160 participants) and from some 1,300 subjects provided by 6 global collaborators. The sample metadata nearly always contained a de-identified subject ID, COVID-19 status, age in years and sex. Where available, HLA class I and class II types were obtained from metadata supplied by the sample provider rather than from assay-based typing. The paper's findings and limits, for the study overall: The amount of clinical and demographic metadata varied by source and participant and was provided uncurated.

Whole blood was collected in K2EDTA tubes by collaborating institutions according to the institutions' own protocols. For TCRbeta analysis, collaborators shipped samples in one of three forms: frozen whole blood, isolated PBMCs, or DNA extracted from either of those sample types. Comment on this clone: Its antigen is currently not known. Base qualities are not provided; no much larger clone lies one nucleotide away.

The immunoSEQ Assay, a bias-controlled multiplex PCR, was used to amplify TCRbeta CDR3 regions from genomic DNA. Under the source paper's analysis protocol: The number of nucleated cells in each sample was estimated from the amplification of reference gene primers within the assay. To quantify the absolute abundance of each unique TCRbeta CDR3 rearrangement, sequence reads were collapsed and filtered. For each sample, productive Simpson clonality was calculated by taking the square root of Simpson's diversity index across productive rearrangements. Sourced from immuneACCESS, this table was stored by TCRdb with only in-frame sequences that have V and J called. A share of the clones is absent; for the studies checked, an unresolved V gene accounts for under half, and the remainder has no known explanation. Clonal size and the V and J genes are those of that table, whereas D and trimming came from the DNA. The sample table records about 110,000 clones; 89% of these occur just once. Roughly 4.6% of the sample lies in the top ten.

The sequence derives from a man aged 35 to 55 with active or convalescent COVID-19. Source material: peripheral blood.

CDR3 reads: CATSDFRAGQPQHF. The sequence in DNA is TGTGCCACCAGTGATTTCAGGGCAGGTCAGCCCCAGCATTTT. The chain joins TRBV24-1 to TRBJ1-5; the D region possibly corresponds to TRBD1 (5 bases align). In the germline V gene, CDR1 corresponds to KGHDR and CDR2 to SFDVKD. V and J are truncated by 1 base and 6 bases respectively, leaving an intervening sequence of 9 bases. From cysteine to phenylalanine, the CDR3 is 14 amino acids long. Left in the record is the CDR3 DNA by itself, 42 bases read in frame from the first base.